The entry below gives a single TCR beta chain sequence along with its context. Its antigen is currently unknown. Stated time point: week 11, during vaccination. The content of each vaccine dose was 300 ug of mutant IDH1 20-mer peptide, and topical imiquimod accompanied it. Each donor presented with a new WHO grade 3 or 4 astrocytoma that tested IDH1-mutant and showed ATRX loss. This entry comes from a study of a mutant IDH1 vaccine in newly diagnosed glioma. Study summary: Across weeks 1, 3, 5, 7, 11, 15, 19 and 23, patients received a vaccination each time, eight in all. Receipt of radiotherapy, temozolomide, or both preceded the study, and most received both. Overall study results and limits: Changes in top peripheral clonotypes did not appear linked to pseudoprogression.

The CDR3 length is 12 residues. Germline V gene data show CDR1 as SEHNR and CDR2 as FQNEAQ (reference sequence). V shed 2 bases and J shed 5 bases, with 6 bases lying between them. TCRdb's copy holds only in-frame clones and misses some; the assay was immunoSEQ multiplex PCR. Of roughly 120,000 clones in the sample, about 90% were seen once. The genes are TRBV7-9 and TRBJ2-5, with unresolved D. Specimen: PBMCs, collected from a glioma patient whose treatment included an IDH1 peptide vaccine. The TCR originated in a woman aged 45-59 years with glioma. CDR3 amino acids: CASSLRVETQYF. As DNA, the CDR3 is TGTGCCAGCAGCTTAAGGGTGGAGACCCAGTACTTC.